This TCR beta chain was recorded in a study of blood T cell repertoires in COVID-19. Study-level background: Nucleic acid was either cDNA or gDNA, and it came from T cells, B-cell-depleted T cells, or PBMCs.

Original handling: Estimates of nucleated cell counts were drawn from the amplification of reference gene primers. The data were produced by immunoSEQ multiplex PCR, yet TCRdb's version contains in-frame clones alone and is incomplete. From that table come the V and J calls and clone size; the DNA was used to work out D and trimming. The sample records tens of thousands of clones, about 83% being singletons. CDR3 size: 14 residues. The germline CDR1 and CDR2 sequences are MNHEY and SVGAGI. V was clipped by 10 bases and J by 2 bases, with 16 bases between them. In Seattle, patients joined the study during active infection and were tracked longitudinally.

This clonotype originated in an older woman with COVID-19, enrolled during active disease. This chain links TRBV6-5 with TRBJ2-3; the D gene is possibly TRBD2 (6 bases). Sequenced material: peripheral blood. The CDR3 reads CATISGHLTDTQYF. The CDR3 DNA sequence: TGTGCCACCATTAGCGGACATCTCACAGATACGCAGTATTTT.